The 2 T cell receptor beta chains in this list originate from one sample, sequenced in a study of PD-1 blockade in classical Hodgkin lymphoma. Assay: immunoSEQ multiplex PCR; the TCRdb copy retains only in-frame clones and omits some. The sample shows 90,000 to 100,000 clones, approximately 92% of them seen only once. Exposure to brentuximab vedotin varied, and each patient had relapsed following autologous stem cell transplantation. The input for sequencing was peripheral blood mononuclear cells (PBMCs), taken at baseline. The receptors stem from a human donor with classical Hodgkin lymphoma.

The CDR3 sequence is CASQAGGAYEQYF. The CDR3 DNA reads TGTGCCAGCCAAGCGGGAGGGGCCTACGAGCAGTACTTC. The rearrangement uses TRBV28 and TRBJ2-7; TRBD2 agrees at 10 bases. The CDR3 extends over 13 amino acids. The germline CDR1 and CDR2 sequences are MDHEN and SYDVKM. The V and J ends lost 8 bases and 2 bases, in that order; junction bases with no gene match: 3.

The chain is built from TRBV7-2 and TRBJ2-3; D is undetermined. The CDR3 extends over 13 amino acids. Germline lookup yields CDR1 SGHTA and CDR2 FQGNSA. V lost 3 bases and J 3 bases, leaving 7 bases between the germline ends. This chain's CDR3 is CASSFMGTDTQYF. The CDR3 coding sequence is TGTGCCAGCAGCTTCATGGGTACAGATACGCAGTATTTT.